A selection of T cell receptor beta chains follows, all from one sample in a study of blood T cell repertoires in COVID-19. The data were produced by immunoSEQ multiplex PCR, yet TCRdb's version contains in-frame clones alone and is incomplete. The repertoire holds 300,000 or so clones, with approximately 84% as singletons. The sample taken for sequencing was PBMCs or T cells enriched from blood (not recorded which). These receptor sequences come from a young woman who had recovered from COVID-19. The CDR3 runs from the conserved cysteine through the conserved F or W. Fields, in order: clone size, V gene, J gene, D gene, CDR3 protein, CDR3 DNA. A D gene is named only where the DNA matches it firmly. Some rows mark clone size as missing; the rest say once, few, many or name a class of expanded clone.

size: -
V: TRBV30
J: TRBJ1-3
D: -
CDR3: CAWDQGYSGNTIYF
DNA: TGTGCCTGGGACCAGGGGTACTCTGGAAACACCATATATTTT

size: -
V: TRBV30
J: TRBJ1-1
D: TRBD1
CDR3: CAWLFRDSGEAFF
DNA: TGTGCCTGGCTTTTCCGGGACAGTGGAGAAGCTTTCTTT

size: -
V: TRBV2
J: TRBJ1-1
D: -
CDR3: CASSEVLGAATEAFF
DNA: TGTGCCAGCAGTGAGGTTCTGGGGGCAGCGACTGAAGCTTTCTTT

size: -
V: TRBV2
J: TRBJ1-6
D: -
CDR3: CASSERPMPGGSPLHF
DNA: TGTGCCAGCAGTGAACGCCCGATGCCGGGGGGTTCACCCCTCCACTTT

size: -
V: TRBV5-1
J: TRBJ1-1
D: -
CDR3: CASSLAVPPFSNTEAFF
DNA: TGCGCCAGCAGCTTAGCGGTACCGCCTTTCTCGAACACTGAAGCTTTCTTT

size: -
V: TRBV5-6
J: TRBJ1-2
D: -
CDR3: CASSPANYGYTF
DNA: TGTGCCAGCAGCCCCGCTAACTATGGCTACACCTTC

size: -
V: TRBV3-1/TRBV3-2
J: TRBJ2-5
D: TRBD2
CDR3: CASAAGGRRETQYF
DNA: TGTGCCAGCGCGGCGGGGGGGCGGCGGGAGACCCAGTACTTC

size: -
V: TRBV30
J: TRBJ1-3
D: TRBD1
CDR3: CAWRKTGVSGNTIYF
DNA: TGTGCCTGGAGGAAGACAGGGGTATCTGGAAACACCATATATTTT

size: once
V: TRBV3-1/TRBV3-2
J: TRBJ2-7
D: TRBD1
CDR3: CASSQGQGRYEQYF
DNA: TGTGCCAGCAGCCAAGGACAGGGTCGATACGAGCAGTACTTC

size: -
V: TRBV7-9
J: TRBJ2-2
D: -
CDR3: CASTIRGTGELFF
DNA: TGTGCCAGCACTATCCGGGGCACCGGGGAGCTGTTTTTT

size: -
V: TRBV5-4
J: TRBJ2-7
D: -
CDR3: CASSRDNSYEQYF
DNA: TGTGCCAGCAGCCGGGACAACTCCTACGAGCAGTACTTC

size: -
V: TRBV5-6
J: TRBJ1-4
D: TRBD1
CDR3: CASSITGGTGEKLFF
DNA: TGTGCCAGCAGCATCACAGGGGGCACTGGAGAAAAACTGTTTTTT

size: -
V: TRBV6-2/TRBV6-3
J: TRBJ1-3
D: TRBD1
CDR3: CASSSPTGNFGNTIYF
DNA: TGTGCCAGCAGTTCCCCGACAGGGAATTTTGGAAACACCATATATTTT